This TCR beta chain stems from a study of neoadjuvant nivolumab and ipilimumab in lung cancer. Study-level background: Patients got nivolumab 3 mg/kg on days 1, 15 and 29; combination added ipilimumab 1 mg/kg day 1.

Repertoires were generated with immunoSEQ multiplex PCR, while TCRdb's copy carries only in-frame clones and drops some. The sample shows some 25,000 clones, approximately 85% of them seen only once. The germline gives CDR1 DFQATT, CDR2 SNEGSKA (reference sequence). The CDR3 is made up of 11 amino acids. General study points: Compared with tumor-adjacent uninvolved lung, resected tumors showed greater richness and clonality. From pretherapy to surgery, tumor richness and clonality rose with dual therapy. TCR clonality did not significantly correlate with pathologic tumor regression.

With respect to this clone: The antigen remains undetermined.

V is TRBV20-1 and J is TRBJ2-5; D might be TRBD1 or TRBD2, each matching 5 bases. The TCR originated in an adult with non-small cell lung cancer. This specimen consisted of tumor tissue, obtained after neoadjuvant nivolumab, alone or with ipilimumab, at or shortly before surgery. This CDR3 is CSGTVQETQYF. In nucleotides, the CDR3 is TGCAGCGGGACGGTGCAAGAGACCCAGTACTTC.